This T cell receptor (beta chain) was sequenced for a study of T cell repertoires in ileal Crohn's disease (dated by TCRdb to the late 2010s). Regarding the study in general: Median disease duration was approximately 8 years, and approximately 34% of patients were identified as active smokers at the time of surgery. Running in parallel with the study was a multicentre cohort set up to find predictors of early endoscopic recurrence following ileocolonic resection. Surgery was performed for a complication in all patients, with stricturing disease in 61% and penetrating disease in approximately 40%. A total of some 170 mucosal samples from 60 or so patients were sequenced, collected from several sites on the surgical specimen as well as at postoperative endoscopy. About half of the patients received postoperative therapy: ten to eleven received thiopurines and some 20 received anti-TNF agents. TCR repertoire analysis was performed in around 57 Crohn's disease patients drawn from a prospective multicentre cohort. A Rutgeerts score higher than i0 was the definition used for endoscopic postoperative recurrence. What the study reported, not specific to this receptor: Sorted CD8 T cells carried more high-frequency clones than CD4 T cells, suggesting mucosal expansions were mainly CD8. Mucosal CD4 and CD8 T cells were sorted and sequenced only in a subgroup of patients, whose size was not stated. Endoscopic recurrence was linked to a higher percentage of high-frequency clones at surgery, and recurrence occurred in every patient whose clonality exceeded 26.8% (18/57). Patients who were active smokers at surgery had a significantly higher proportion of clonal expansions than non-smokers (around 24% vs 18%, p=0.02).

For commercial TCRB immunosequencing, about 500 nanograms of biopsy DNA were submitted for each sample. A two-step, amplification bias-controlled multiplex PCR was used by Adaptive Biotechnology to amplify CDR3 regions from genomic DNA. Primers for every V and J gene segment were used in the first PCR, and barcodes and Illumina adapters were added in the second PCR. An Illumina instrument was used to sequence the CDR3 libraries. Under the source paper's analysis protocol: Analysis combined the vendor-provided pipelines with custom analysis of raw data in R/Bioconductor under R version 3.3.0. Clonality, which ranges from 0 to 1, was calculated as the inverse of the normalised Shannon entropy across all productive clones. High-frequency clones were defined as the repertoire share of the top 100 clones, retaining only clones passing a 95% confidence test. Overlap between samples was measured with the Morisita-Horn index, while repertoire diversity was measured with the Simpson index. What TCRdb holds here is the immuneACCESS table cut down to in-frame rearrangements. Part of the clones is not present; checked against another copy, under half of the missing clones reflect an unresolved V gene, and the others are unexplained. V, J and clone size are taken as reported in that table, and D and trimming were inferred from the DNA itself. Present in this sample are tens of thousands of clones, 80% to 85% of which were seen just once. The ten top clones hold roughly 5.7% of the sample.

Details on this clone: Its antigen is not yet known. No much larger clone exists at a distance of one base, and base qualities are not known. At the DNA level, this CDR3 is encoded by other sequences in the same sample as well.

Adults with ileal or ileocolonic Crohn's disease and an indication for ileocolonic resection were eligible for inclusion. Before DNA extraction, whole ileal mucosal biopsies were kept frozen at -80 degrees C. Genomic DNA was isolated from frozen whole biopsies using a TRizol-based method, and the DNA was quantified with a NanoDrop 2000 spectrophotometer. This receptor was identified in an adult with Crohn's disease. Sequencing was done on a sample of ileal tissue.

Read as DNA, the sequence is TGTGCCAGCAGTTCTTATAATTCACCCCTCCACTTT. Translation gives CASSSYNSPLHF. The chain links TRBV6-6 with TRBJ1-6; no D gene can be assigned with confidence. The junction carries 2 bases between V and J, which are trimmed by 4 bases and 4 bases respectively. CDR1 and CDR2 are drawn from the germline V gene (reference sequence): MNHNY, SVGAGI. Counted from cysteine to phenylalanine, this CDR3 has 12 amino acids. Only the CDR3 DNA is retained, 36 bases long and in frame from the first base.